This T cell receptor beta chain was found in a study of blood T cells in healthy people across ages. As concerns this clonotype: The junction differs from germline at one of its ends, possibly a read error.

The authors ran a second PCR of about 7 to 11 cycles using a sample-barcoded 5' primer and a J-beta primer mix. MiXCR, run by TCRdb on the 5' RACE reads, gives a single entry per CDR3 protein. The sample holds roughly 1.9 million distinct CDR3 sequences, roughly two fifths seen once. Germline CDR1 is SGHRS and CDR2 is YFSETQ. The length of the CDR3 is 16 residues. This chain joins TRBV5-1 and TRBJ2-3, with D perhaps matching TRBD2 (7 bases). The sequenced material came from blood. This receptor was obtained from a human donor in good health. The DNA for the CDR3 is TGCGCCAGCAGCTTGTGGGGGGGCACTAGCACAGATGCGCAGTATTTT. This gives the protein CASSLWGGTSTDAQYF.